The 28 T cell receptor beta chains in this list originate from one sample, sequenced in a study of blood T cell repertoires in COVID-19. The data were produced by immunoSEQ multiplex PCR, yet TCRdb's version contains in-frame clones alone and is incomplete. Among 200,000 to 250,000 clones listed, 80% to 90% were seen once. Specimen: PBMCs or T cells enriched from blood (not recorded which). The receptors were gathered from a woman in her twenties or thirties who had been exposed to COVID-19.

J is TRBJ2-3 and V is TRBV7-9; TRBD2 might be the D (6 bases). Trimming pared 5 bases from V and 2 bases from J, leaving 17 bases between. Germline lookup yields CDR1 SEHNR and CDR2 FQNEAQ (reference sequence). This CDR3 comprises 16 residues. For the CDR3, the DNA is TGTGCCAGCAGCCTTGTCGGTAGCGGAGACACAGATACGCAGTATTTT. This translates into CASSLVGSGDTDTQYF.

The chain links TRBV15 to TRBJ2-2; 10 bases are shared with TRBD2. J lost 0 bases, V lost 4 bases, and 8 bases had no gene match. The CDR3 loop spans 18 amino acids. CDR1 LNHNV and CDR2 YYDKDF come from the germline V gene (reference sequence). The CDR3 sequence: CATSNTGTSATNTGELFF. The CDR3 DNA is TGTGCCACCAGCAACACCGGGACTAGCGCTACGAACACCGGGGAGCTGTTTTTT.

The chain carries TRBV7-2 and TRBJ2-7; a weak D match, TRBD2 (6 bases). The germline V gene has CDR1 SGHTA and CDR2 FQGNSA. CDR3 length: 14 residues. Trimming took 5 bases from V and 2 from J, leaving 13 bases between them. The CDR3 protein is CASSKGTGAYEQYF. The CDR3, as DNA: TGTGCCAGCAGCAAAGGGACTGGCGCCTACGAGCAGTACTTC.

This chain links TRBV12-5 with TRBJ2-7, with D possibly matching TRBD1 (5 bases). Germline CDR1 LGHNT, CDR2 FRNRAP. Between the trimmed V and J ends, which lost 0 bases and 3 bases, there was a span of 18 bases. The CDR3 is 17 residues long. CDR3 sequence: CASGLVISGLYHYEQYF. CDR3 nucleotide sequence: TGTGCTAGTGGTTTGGTAATATCAGGGCTATATCACTACGAGCAGTACTTC. The variable domain in full, completed from reference TRBV12-5 and TRBJ2-7, reads DARVTQTPRHKVTEMGQEVTMRCQPILGHNTVFWYRQTMMQGLELLAYFRNRAPLDDSGMPKDRFSAEMPDATLATLKIQPSEPRDSAVYFCASGLVISGLYHYEQYFGPGTRLTVT.

V is TRBV11-2 and J is TRBJ2-7; 10 bases align to TRBD1. V shed 4 bases and J 4 bases; nucleotides not matched to a gene: 7. CDR1 and CDR2 from the germline V gene are SGHAT and FQNNGV. The CDR3 extends over 15 amino acids. This CDR3 reads CASSSGTGAGYEQYF. The CDR3 DNA reads TGTGCCAGCAGCTCCGGGACAGGGGCAGGGTACGAGCAGTACTTC.

This clone appeared a few times. The chain recombines TRBV9 with TRBJ2-7; the match to TRBD1 covers 7 bases. Per the germline V gene, CDR1 is SGDLS and CDR2 is YYNGEE. V was clipped by 4 bases and J by 2 bases; unmatched bases: 9. The CDR3 is 15 residues long. Written as DNA, the CDR3 is TGTGCCAGCAGCTCCGGGACAGACCCTACCTACGAGCAGTACTTC. It specifies CASSSGTDPTYEQYF.

The V gene is TRBV2, the J gene TRBJ2-7; 12 bases are shared with TRBD2. This CDR3 is 17 amino acids long. Germline loops: CDR1 SNHLY, CDR2 FYNNEI. With 6 bases clipped from V and 7 bases from J, the junction kept 16 bases outside the gene matches. The CDR3 region has the DNA TGTGCCAGCAGGCAGGCAGTACTAGCGGGAGGTGGTGGAGAGCAGTACTTC. The encoded protein is CASRQAVLAGGGGEQYF.

The gene calls are TRBV2 and TRBJ1-5; TRBD1 matches 8 bases. The CDR3 loop spans 16 amino acids. Germline CDR1 is SNHLY and CDR2 is FYNNEI. The J segment lost 2 bases and the V segment lost 7 bases, leaving 10 bases of the junction unmatched. The CDR3: CASNPDRVSGNQPQHF. DNA of the CDR3: TGTGCCAGCAACCCGGACAGGGTTTCGGGCAATCAGCCCCAGCATTTT.

This clone has just a few counts. The chain combines TRBV19 with TRBJ1-1; possibly TRBD1 for D (6 bases). The CDR3 covers 14 residues. In germline, CDR1 is LNHDA, CDR2 SQIVND (reference sequence). Trimming stripped 10 bases from V and 1 base from J, with 16 bases between. CDR3 loop: CATQGQGQNTEAFF. In nucleotides, the CDR3 is TGTGCCACCCAGGGCCAGGGGCAGAACACTGAAGCTTTCTTT.

This clone was detected once. V is TRBV20-1 and J is TRBJ1-2; D is undetermined. The CDR3 contains 13 residues. V was trimmed by 3 bases and J by 4 bases, leaving 12 bases between them. Germline V CDR1 and CDR2: DFQATT, SNEGSKA (reference sequence). The CDR3 sequence: CSASDPEAYGYTF. CDR3 bases: TGCAGTGCTAGTGATCCCGAGGCCTATGGCTACACCTTC.

This clone was seen once. The chain links TRBV5-1 to TRBJ1-2, with 9 bases aligning to TRBD1. Per germline, CDR1 SGHRS and CDR2 YFSETQ. J gave up 4 bases and V 4 bases, and 8 bases lay outside the gene matches. This CDR3 comprises 15 residues. In DNA form, the CDR3 reads TGCGCCAGCAGCCAAGCGACAGGGGGTTCCTATGGCTACACCTTC. Translation: CASSQATGGSYGYTF. Together with reference TRBV5-1 and TRBJ1-2, the CDR3 gives the full variable domain: KAGVTQTPRYLIKTRGQQVTLSCSPISGHRSVSWYQQTPGQGLQFLFEYFSETQRNKGNFPGRFSGRQFSNSRSEMNVSTLELGDSALYLCASSQATGGSYGYTFGSGTRLTVV.

This clone was counted ten times or more. This rearrangement joins TRBV29-1 to TRBJ2-7; 9 positions agree with TRBD1. Germline-derived CDR1 and CDR2 are SQVTM and ANQGSEA. The CDR3 is made up of 14 amino acids. The V gene end was trimmed by 4 bases and the J gene end by 3 bases; junction bases not matched to a gene: 7. The chain's CDR3 is CSVVPGQGVYEQYF. The CDR3 DNA is TGCAGCGTTGTTCCGGGACAGGGAGTCTACGAGCAGTACTTC.

A single count supports this clone. The chain has TRBV5-1 and TRBJ2-7; possibly TRBD1 for D (7 bases). Germline V gene sequence: CDR1 SGHRS, CDR2 YFSETQ. The V end was cut by 4 bases, the J end by 3 bases, with 14 bases between. This CDR3 comprises 14 residues. The CDR3 loop reads CASSPRGDSYEQYF. As DNA, the CDR3 is TGCGCCAGCAGCCCCAGGGGGGACAGCTACGAGCAGTACTTC.

CDR3 coding DNA: TGTGCCAGCAGCGACCCGGGACTAGGTATCGACGAGCAGTACTTC. The encoded protein is CASSDPGLGIDEQYF. The chain couples TRBV7-9 to TRBJ2-7; 8 positions agree with TRBD2. With V trimmed by 5 bases and J by 5 bases, 11 bases remained unmatched. Germline values: CDR1 SEHNR, CDR2 FQNEAQ (reference sequence). This CDR3 comprises 15 residues.

The rearrangement uses TRBV11-2 and TRBJ1-1; weak D call: TRBD1 (6 bases). Germline V gene sequence: CDR1 SGHAT, CDR2 FQNNGV. The CDR3 sequence is 12 residues long. Trimming cost V 3 bases and J 7 bases, with 9 bases left between them. In nucleotides, the CDR3 is TGTGCCAGCAGCTTCCAGGGGTATGAAGCTTTCTTT. It codes for CASSFQGYEAFF.

The V gene is TRBV7-9, the J gene TRBJ2-7, with TRBD2 as a possible D gene (5 bases). Germline CDR1 reads SEHNR; CDR2 reads FQNEAQ (reference sequence). Trimming shortened V by 5 bases and J by 6 bases, and 20 bases separated the two germline ends. CDR3 length: 15 amino acids. This CDR3 is CASSQAGGTISEQYF. For the CDR3, the DNA is TGTGCCAGCAGCCAGGCGGGCGGTACCATCTCCGAGCAGTACTTC.

V gene TRBV19 combines with J gene TRBJ1-1, with TRBD1 matching over 7 bases. CDR1 is LNHDA and CDR2 is SQIVND in the germline V gene (reference sequence). Trimming took 6 bases from V and 3 from J; bases not matched to a gene: 7. This CDR3 is 14 amino acids long. Here the CDR3 reads CASSPGQSYTEAFF. The CDR3 DNA reads TGTGCCAGTAGCCCGGGACAGTCCTACACTGAAGCTTTCTTT.

The V gene is TRBV5-1, the J gene TRBJ2-2; TRBD2 matches at 9 bases. Germline lookup yields CDR1 SGHRS and CDR2 YFSETQ. V shed 1 base, J shed 6 bases, and the junction held 7 bases outside the gene matches. There are 16 residues in the CDR3. CDR3 DNA sequence: TGCGCCAGCAGCTTGAGAGTAGCGGGAGCTCCCGGGGAGCTGTTTTTT. Its translation is CASSLRVAGAPGELFF.

This sequence joins TRBV30 and TRBJ1-2; a possible D gene is TRBD1 (5 bases). Germline assignment: CDR1 GTSNPN and CDR2 SVGIG (reference sequence). V lost 3 bases and J 7 bases, leaving 18 bases between the germline ends. The CDR3 consists of 14 residues. CDR3 region: CAWSPAGVGGGYTF. Written as DNA, the CDR3 is TGTGCCTGGAGCCCGGCGGGGGTTGGGGGTGGCTACACCTTC.

The chain has TRBV2 and TRBJ1-1; the D is unclear. Trimming left V 7 bases short and J 1 base short, with 10 bases between. Germline V gene lookup returns CDR1 SNHLY and CDR2 FYNNEI. The CDR3 contains 13 residues. The CDR3 DNA is TGTGCCAGCATCACCCGGGGGAACACTGAAGCTTTCTTT. Translating gives CASITRGNTEAFF. The whole variable domain, remainder taken from reference TRBV2 and TRBJ1-1, is EPEVTQTPSHQVTQMGQEVILRCVPISNHLYFYWYRQILGQKVEFLVSFYNNEISEKSEIFDDQFSVERPDGSNFTLKIRSTKLEDSAMYFCASITRGNTEAFFGQGTRLTVV.

The chain is built from TRBV11-2 and TRBJ2-1, with D unresolved. The V gene lost 3 bases and the J gene lost 9 bases, with 9 bases spanning the gap. Germline assignment: CDR1 SGHAT and CDR2 FQNNGV. The CDR3 spans 12 residues. The CDR3 is CASSFGVLEQFF. In nucleotides, the CDR3 is TGTGCCAGCAGCTTCGGAGTTCTTGAGCAGTTCTTC.

This clone occurred a few times. The chain links TRBV7-9 to TRBJ1-2; D ambiguous. The CDR3 length is 16 residues. CDR1 and CDR2 (germline): SEHNR, FQNEAQ (reference sequence). V was trimmed by 6 bases and J by 8 bases, leaving 25 bases between them. The CDR3 DNA reads TGTGCCAGCAGTTCATCCAACAAGACACCGGGGAGGGGCTACACCTTC. Translation gives CASSSSNKTPGRGYTF.

This clone was recorded once. The rearrangement joins TRBV6-8 to TRBJ2-1; TRBD2 agrees at 12 bases. The CDR3 length is 16 residues. Germline trimming cut 7 bases from V and 0 bases from J; bases unmatched to any gene: 4. Germline V gene lookup returns CDR1 MNHGY and CDR2 SAAAGT. The CDR3: CASTQTSGSSYNEQFF. CDR3 DNA sequence: TGTGCCAGCACCCAGACTAGCGGGAGCTCCTACAATGAGCAGTTCTTC.

The chain is built from TRBV7-2 and TRBJ2-1; 8 nucleotides line up with TRBD2. The CDR3 totals 15 residues. The junction had 7 bases not matched to a gene; V was cut back by 3 bases and J by 6 bases. Germline values: CDR1 SGHTA, CDR2 FQGNSA. This chain's CDR3 is CASSLSGRRGNEQFF. The CDR3 bases are TGTGCCAGCAGCTTGAGCGGGAGAAGAGGCAATGAGCAGTTCTTC. Full variable domain (outside the CDR3, taken from reference TRBV7-2 and TRBJ2-1): GAGVSQSPSNKVTEKGKDVELRCDPISGHTALYWYRQSLGQGLEFLIYFQGNSAPDKSGLPSDRFSAERTGGSVSTLTIQRTQQEDSAVYLCASSLSGRRGNEQFFGPGTRLTVL.

The chain couples TRBV6-1 to TRBJ1-2, with D possibly TRBD1 on 5 matching bases. V was shortened by 2 bases and J by 2 bases, with 9 bases between the two germline ends. Germline CDR1 reads MNHNS; CDR2 reads SASEGT. This CDR3 is built from 14 residues. CDR3 DNA: TGTGCCAGCAGTGAACTGGGGCCAAACTATGGCTACACCTTC. It is translated as CASSELGPNYGYTF.

The chain combines TRBV10-1 with TRBJ2-1, with D possibly TRBD2 on 6 matching bases. The CDR3 totals 17 residues. Trimming took 2 bases from V and 0 from J, leaving 14 bases between them. The germline CDR1 and CDR2 sequences are WNHNN and SYGVQD (reference sequence). Here the CDR3 DNA reads TGCGCCAGCAGTGAGGGCTTAGCGGAAAGCTCCTACAATGAGCAGTTCTTC. This encodes CASSEGLAESSYNEQFF.

The V gene is TRBV6-2 or TRBV6-3, the J gene TRBJ1-3; D unclear. Trimming removed 5 bases from V and 0 bases from J, with 11 bases in between. Germline loops: CDR1 MNHEY, CDR2 SVGEGT. The CDR3 consists of 15 residues. The CDR3 coding sequence is TGTGCCAGCAGTCCGCCTATCCCCTCTGGAAACACCATATATTTT. Translated: CASSPPIPSGNTIYF.

This clone was detected only once. The chain carries TRBV5-5 and TRBJ2-3; 8 nucleotides agree with TRBD2. The CDR3 has 17 amino acids. CDR1 and CDR2 (germline): SGHKS, YYEKEE (reference sequence). Trimming took 0 bases from V and 0 from J; bases not matched to a gene: 6. The CDR3 loop reads CASSLVGRAPSTDTQYF. Written as DNA, the CDR3 is TGTGCCAGCAGCTTGGTCGGGAGGGCCCCGAGCACAGATACGCAGTATTTT.